The clone carrying this TCR beta chain was found many times. Its antigen is unknown. V lost 2 bases, J lost 6 bases, and 12 bases lay in between. The CDR3 sequence is 14 residues long. Germline V gene lookup returns CDR1 SGHAT and CDR2 FQNNGV. These data are taken from a study of neurological immune-mediated disorders. Study as a whole: For the roughly 34 multiple sclerosis patients, the disease was relapsing-remitting in 31 and secondary progressive in 3. Study-level findings and limits: There was no association between the multiple sclerosis repertoire cluster and any clinical or MRI feature. One related-CDR3 cluster, which may be a signature, held the repertoires of 18 of 34 multiple sclerosis patients after phylogenetic grouping.

The cDNA came from 5'RACE, which used 10-nucleotide random UMIs. MiXCR was run by TCRdb on the 5' RACE reads, yielding one entry per CDR3 protein. The sample contains some 57,000 distinct CDR3 sequences, around 5.2% of which appear only once. This rearrangement joins TRBV11-2 to TRBJ2-3; D might be TRBD1 (6 bases). This receptor was taken from a woman in her fifties or sixties with multiple sclerosis. Sequencing input: PBMCs. The CDR3, as DNA: TGTGCCAGCAGCTTAAACAGGGCGAGCGATACGCAGTATTTT. Encoded protein: CASSLNRASDTQYF.